One sample yielded the 15 T cell receptor beta chains listed below, sequenced in a study of blood T cell repertoires in COVID-19. The table came from immunoSEQ multiplex PCR; TCRdb's copy has only in-frame clones and leaves some out. The table lists approximately 350,000 clones, 87% of them singletons. Source material: peripheral blood. The receptor set was obtained from a woman aged 45-59 years with COVID-19, enrolled during active disease.

The CDR3 sequence: CASSQPAGVQDYGYTF. In DNA form, the CDR3 reads TGTGCCAGCAGCCAACCCGCGGGGGTCCAGGACTATGGCTACACCTTC. The genes are TRBV16 and TRBJ1-2; D might be TRBD1 (5 bases). The CDR3 loop spans 16 amino acids. The V gene lost 2 bases and the J gene lost 3 bases, with 16 bases spanning the gap. Germline loops: CDR1 KGHSY, CDR2 FQNENV.

This chain joins TRBV4-1 and TRBJ2-5, with D possibly TRBD1 on 5 matching bases. The germline V gene encodes CDR1 MGHRA and CDR2 YSYEKL. This CDR3 region has 15 residues. The V end lost 4 bases, the J end lost 5 bases, and 17 bases lay between the germline ends. DNA for the CDR3: TGCGCCAGCAGCCCCCCACAGGCCTTGGGGGAGACCCAGTACTTC. This encodes CASSPPQALGETQYF.

This chain links TRBV30 with TRBJ2-1; 7 bases fit TRBD2. V shed 4 bases and J 10 bases; nucleotides not matched to a gene: 10. The CDR3 is made up of 13 amino acids. CDR1 GTSNPN and CDR2 SVGIG come from the germline V gene (reference sequence). The CDR3 nucleotides read TGTGCCTGGACAGGACTAGTGATGGGGGAGCAGTTCTTC. This sequence encodes CAWTGLVMGEQFF. The entire variable domain, with the rest obtained from reference TRBV30 and TRBJ2-1, is as follows: SQTIHQWPATLVQPVGSPLSLECTVEGTSNPNLYWYRQAAGRGLQLLFYSVGIGQISSEVPQNLSASRPQDRQFILSSKKLLLSDSGFYLCAWTGLVMGEQFFGPGTRLTVL.

The V and J genes are TRBV13 and TRBJ2-7; D is perhaps TRBD1 (6 bases). The CDR3 covers 17 residues. V dropped 1 base and J dropped 6 bases, with 22 bases sitting between them. Germline V gives CDR1 PRHDT, CDR2 FYEKMQ (reference sequence). CDR3: CASSLATGTKYSGEQYF. CDR3 DNA: TGTGCCAGCAGCTTAGCGACCGGGACAAAATACTCGGGCGAGCAGTACTTC.

V gene TRBV13 combines with J gene TRBJ1-6; D possibly corresponds to TRBD1 (6 bases). The CDR3 covers 14 residues. V lost 0 bases, J lost 9 bases, and 9 bases lay in between. CDR1 PRHDT and CDR2 FYEKMQ come from the germline V gene (reference sequence). The CDR3 sequence: CASSLGQGTSPLHF. CDR3 nucleotide sequence: TGTGCCAGCAGCTTAGGACAGGGAACTTCACCCCTCCACTTT.

The chain combines TRBV2 with TRBJ1-4; D gene uncertain. Germline V gene sequence: CDR1 SNHLY, CDR2 FYNNEI. Trimming removed 0 bases from V and 8 bases from J, with 10 bases in between. CDR3 length: 14 amino acids. The CDR3 loop is CASSEAGLREKLFF. CDR3 sequence (DNA): TGTGCCAGCAGTGAAGCAGGACTTAGGGAAAAACTGTTTTTT.

This clone was seen a handful of times. The chain carries TRBV6-4 and TRBJ2-3, with 9 bases that match TRBD2. V lost 8 bases and J lost 3; bases outside the gene matches: 6. This CDR3 region has 14 residues. The germline gives CDR1 MRHNA, CDR2 SNTAGT. CDR3 sequence: CASSATSGTDTQYF. Here the CDR3 DNA reads TGTGCCAGCTCTGCGACTAGCGGTACAGATACGCAGTATTTT.

This clone was recorded only once. The chain has TRBV18 and TRBJ2-1, with TRBD1 matching over 8 bases. Germline assignment: CDR1 KGHSH and CDR2 LQKENI. This CDR3 is built from 15 residues. J was trimmed by 4 bases and V by 6 bases; bases with no gene match: 8. CDR3: CASSPGGGIYNEQFF. The CDR3, as DNA: TGTGCCAGCTCCCCAGGGGGCGGAATATACAATGAGCAGTTCTTC.

V is TRBV3-1 (or the pseudogene TRBV3-2) and J is TRBJ1-1; no reliable D call. Trimming pared 3 bases from V and 3 bases from J, leaving 5 bases between. This CDR3 spans 12 amino acids. Germline CDR1 is LGHDT and CDR2 is YNNKEL (reference sequence). The CDR3 nucleotides read TGTGCCAGCAGCCAGGCTGACACTGAAGCTTTCTTT. This sequence encodes CASSQADTEAFF.

DNA of the CDR3: TGTGCCAGCCGGCAGGTCACGGAGACCCAGTACTTC. It translates to CASRQVTETQYF. The rearrangement links TRBV7-2 to TRBJ2-5; the D is unclear. CDR3 length equals 12 residues. Trimming removed 8 bases from V and 5 bases from J, with 12 bases in between. CDR1 is SGHTA and CDR2 is FQGNSA in the germline V gene.

The chain joins TRBV27 to TRBJ1-6; no firm D call. This CDR3 has 16 residues. Trimming took 5 bases from V and 2 from J, leaving 13 bases between them. Germline V gene sequence: CDR1 MNHEY, CDR2 SMNVEV (reference sequence). The CDR3 DNA is TGTGCCAGCAGTGCCCAGATCAGGACCTATAATTCACCCCTCCACTTT. It encodes CASSAQIRTYNSPLHF.

V is TRBV19 and J is TRBJ1-1; 11 nucleotides match TRBD1. The V and J ends lost 7 bases and 2 bases, in that order; junction bases with no gene match: 12. Germline V gene sequence: CDR1 LNHDA, CDR2 SQIVND (reference sequence). The CDR3 length is 17 residues. DNA for the CDR3: TGTGCCAGTATCCCTCCGGGACAGGGGGGATACAACACTGAAGCTTTCTTT. It specifies CASIPPGQGGYNTEAFF.

This sequence joins TRBV29-1 and TRBJ2-1, with unresolved D. V was pared by 4 bases and J by 4 bases, with 5 bases between. The CDR3 is made up of 11 amino acids. Germline loops: CDR1 SQVTM, CDR2 ANQGSEA. In DNA, the CDR3 is TGCAGCGTTGTGAGTTACAATGAGCAGTTCTTC. Residues: CSVVSYNEQFF.

V is TRBV7-2 and J is TRBJ1-6; D remains unclear. This CDR3 is 14 amino acids long. CDR1 and CDR2 (germline): SGHTA, FQGNSA. V lost 6 bases and J lost 7, with 13 bases in between. CDR3 DNA: TGTGCCAGCAGACCTAACCGCTCGAATTCACCCCTCCACTTT. Encoded protein: CASRPNRSNSPLHF.

The J gene is TRBJ2-1, the V gene TRBV9; 8 nucleotides line up with TRBD2. Per germline, CDR1 SGDLS and CDR2 YYNGEE. J was trimmed by 8 bases and V by 2 bases; bases with no gene match: 9. CDR3 length: 15 amino acids. CDR3 in amino acids: CASSVSGGRLDEQFF. CDR3 coding DNA: TGTGCCAGCAGCGTTTCTGGCGGGAGGCTCGATGAGCAGTTCTTC.